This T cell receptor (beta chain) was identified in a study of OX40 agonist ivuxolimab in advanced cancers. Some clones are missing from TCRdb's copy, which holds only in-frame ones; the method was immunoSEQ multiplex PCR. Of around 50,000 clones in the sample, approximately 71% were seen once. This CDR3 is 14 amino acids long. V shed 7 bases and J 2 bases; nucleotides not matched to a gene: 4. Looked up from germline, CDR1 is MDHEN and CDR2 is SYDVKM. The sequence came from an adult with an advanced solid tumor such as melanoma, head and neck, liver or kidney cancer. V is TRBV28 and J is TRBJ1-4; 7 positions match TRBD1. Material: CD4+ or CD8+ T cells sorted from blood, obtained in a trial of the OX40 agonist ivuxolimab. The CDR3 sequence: CASTMGQTNEKLFF. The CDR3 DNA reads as TGTGCCAGCACCATGGGACAGACTAATGAAAAACTGTTTTTT.